Below are 20 T cell receptor beta chains sequenced from a single sample in a study of T cells in women clearing cervical HPV infection. Some clones are missing from TCRdb's copy, which holds only in-frame ones; the method was immunoSEQ multiplex PCR. The sample table includes 36,000 or so clones. Source material: blood buffy coat. The receptor set was obtained from a woman aged 18 to 69 with a cervical HPV16 infection that either progressed to CIN3+ or cleared (not recorded which).

Considering frequency, this clone is medium-sized. The read is 3 residues too short to cover the CDR3 end, so that end is filled in from the germline J gene. V usage is TRBV30 and J usage is TRBJ1-2, with 11 nucleotides matching TRBD1. The CDR3 covers 14 residues. Germline V gene lookup returns CDR1 GTSNPN and CDR2 SVGIG (reference sequence). CDR3 sequence: CAWSPGQGARGYTF. The CDR3 bases that were read are TGTGCCTGGAGTCCCGGACAGGGGGCACGGGGC.

Worth noting for this clone: The read stops 3 residues short of the end of the CDR3; the missing end is completed from the germline J gene. The V and J genes are TRBV27 and TRBJ2-3; 13 bases align to TRBD2. CDR1 and CDR2 from the germline V gene are MNHEY and SMNVEV (reference sequence). The J segment lost 6 bases and the V segment lost 7 bases, leaving 4 bases of the junction unmatched. CDR3 length: 14 amino acids. The DNA read from the CDR3 is TGTGCCAGCATCCAACTAGCGGGGGGGGATACG. This translates into CASIQLAGGDT. In full, the CDR3 is CASIQLAGGDTQYF.

Note on this clone: The read terminates 3 residues before the CDR3 end, so the remaining end is supplied by the germline J gene. The chain has TRBV5-1 and TRBJ2-2; D unclear. The germline CDR1 and CDR2 sequences are SGHRS and YFSETQ. The CDR3 consists of 15 residues. With 0 bases removed from V and 1 base from J, the gap between germline ends came to 7 bases. The CDR3: CASSLVPGNTGELFF. The part of the CDR3 DNA that was read is TGCGCCAGCAGCTTGGTTCCCGGGAACACCGGGGAG.

A note on this clone: The read falls 3 residues short of the CDR3 end, and the missing part is taken from the germline J gene. The genes are TRBV7-9 and TRBJ1-1; no reliable D call. Deletions cut 6 bases from V and 1 base from J, with 12 bases between. The CDR3 contains 14 residues. CDR1 and CDR2 from the germline V gene are SEHNR and FQNEAQ (reference sequence). CDR3 residues: CASRSGVGNTEAFF. CDR3 DNA (partial): TGTGCCAGCAGATCCGGGGTAGGGAACACTGAA.

The DNA read from the CDR3 is TGTGCCATCAGTGTAGAGGACATGGGGAACACTGAA. Residues: CAISVEDMGNTE. The CDR3 reads in full as CAISVEDMGNTEAFF. This chain uses TRBV10-3 with TRBJ1-1; D perhaps matches TRBD1 (5 bases). Read coverage stops 3 residues before the CDR3 terminus; the germline J gene supplies the remainder. V lost 4 bases and J lost 1, with 13 bases in between. Germline V lookup: CDR1 ENHRY, CDR2 SYGVKD. The CDR3 extends over 15 amino acids.

Details on this clone: The read halts 3 residues ahead of the CDR3 end, with the missing end drawn from the germline J gene. The chain combines TRBV11-3 with TRBJ1-1, with 7 bases fitting TRBD1. CDR1 and CDR2 from the germline V gene are SGHNT and YENEEA. V gave up 5 bases and J gave up 3 bases; unmatched junction bases: 3. The CDR3 totals 13 residues. CDR3 region: CASSIQGHTEAFF. The CDR3 bases that were read are TGTGCCAGCAGCATACAGGGGCACACTGAA.

On this clone: The observed sequence ends 3 residues before the CDR3 terminus, with the missing tail filled in from the germline J gene. The gene calls are TRBV5-6 and TRBJ2-7; D gene uncertain. The CDR3 consists of 11 residues. The V gene's germline CDR1 is SGHDT and CDR2 YYEEEE. Trimming took off 0 bases at V and 6 bases at J, with 4 bases between the two ends. The sequenced part of the CDR3 DNA is TGTGCCAGCAGCTTGGGAGGCGAG. Translation: CASSLGGE. The entire CDR3 sequence reads CASSLGGEQYF. The entire variable domain, with the rest obtained from reference TRBV5-6 and TRBJ2-7, is as follows: DAGVTQSPTHLIKTRGQQVTLRCSPKSGHDTVSWYQQALGQGPQFIFQYYEEEERQRGNFPDRFSGHQFPNYSSELNVNALLLGDSALYLCASSLGGEQYFGPGTRLTVT.

As for this clone: The CDR3 end lies 3 residues beyond the end of the read and is filled in from the germline J gene. The V and J genes are TRBV18 and TRBJ1-1; TRBD1 matches 7 bases. This CDR3 is 14 amino acids long. V dropped 3 bases and J dropped 2; count of bases not matched to a gene: 3. CDR1 and CDR2 from the germline V gene are KGHSH and LQKENI. The CDR3 sequence is CASSPRDSNTEAFF. CDR3 DNA (partial): TGTGCCAGCTCACCCAGGGACAGTAACACTGAA.

Concerning this clone: One end of the junction is discordant with germline, which a read error may explain. The read ends 3 residues before the CDR3 terminus; that terminus is restored from the germline J gene. The rearrangement uses TRBV11-2 and TRBJ2-1, with TRBD1 matching over 7 bases. The CDR3 is made up of 14 amino acids. CDR1 SGHAT and CDR2 FQNNGV come from the germline V gene. The CDR3 region is CASTSDRSFNEQFF. The DNA read from the CDR3 is TGTGCCAGCACCTCGGACAGGTCCTTCAATGAG.

Worth noting for this clone: The read terminates 3 residues before the CDR3 end, so the remaining end is supplied by the germline J gene. The chain combines TRBV29-1 with TRBJ2-5; 11 nucleotides align to TRBD1. Germline CDR1 SQVTM, CDR2 ANQGSEA. After removal of 3 bases from V and 6 bases from J, the junction contained 6 bases not matched to a gene. This CDR3 contains 14 residues. Partial CDR3 DNA: TGCAGCGTTGACGGACAGGGGGCCTGGAAGACC. Translation: CSVDGQGAWKT. The complete CDR3 sequence is CSVDGQGAWKTQYF.

Comments on this clone: The CDR3 end is not reached by the read, which stops 3 residues before it; the germline J gene fills it in. This chain uses TRBV7-9 with TRBJ1-1, with D hard to call. Trimming left V 4 bases short and J 4 bases short, with 7 bases between. Germline CDR1 reads SEHNR; CDR2 reads FQNEAQ (reference sequence). This CDR3 has 12 residues. This chain's CDR3 is CASSWSGTEAFF. The CDR3 bases that were read are TGTGCCAGCAGCTGGAGCGGCACTGAA.

Turning to this clone: The read stops 3 residues short of the end of the CDR3; the missing end is completed from the germline J gene. The gene calls are TRBV5-1 and TRBJ1-1, with D tentatively TRBD1 (5 bases). V gave up 0 bases and J gave up 2 bases, with 8 bases separating them. Germline values: CDR1 SGHRS, CDR2 YFSETQ. The CDR3 contains 14 residues. CDR3 bases read: TGCGCCAGCAGCTTGGAAAGGGGAAACACTGAA. This encodes CASSLERGNTE. The entire CDR3 reads CASSLERGNTEAFF.

As regards this clone: From the germline J gene comes the end of the CDR3, since the read stops 3 residues before it. The V and J genes are TRBV19 and TRBJ2-1, with 8 bases identical to TRBD2. The CDR3 totals 14 residues. Trimming took 6 bases from V and 4 from J; bases not matched to a gene: 5. Per the germline V gene, CDR1 is LNHDA and CDR2 is SQIVND (reference sequence). CDR3 amino acids: CASSPSGSYNEQFF. The sequenced part of the CDR3 DNA is TGTGCCAGTAGCCCAAGCGGGAGTTACAATGAG.

About this clone: The read ends 3 residues before the CDR3 terminus; that terminus is restored from the germline J gene. The genes are TRBV2 and TRBJ1-1, with 12 bases that match TRBD1. Germline V gives CDR1 SNHLY, CDR2 FYNNEI. This CDR3 is built from 16 residues. Losses at the gene ends were 7 bases for V and 3 bases for J; bases not matched to a gene: 9. This CDR3 reads CASKSGQGAQDTEAFF. The DNA read from the CDR3 is TGTGCCAGCAAATCGGGACAGGGGGCGCAGGACACTGAA. Full variable domain (remainder filled in from reference TRBV2 and TRBJ1-1): EPEVTQTPSHQVTQMGQEVILRCVPISNHLYFYWYRQILGQKVEFLVSFYNNEISEKSEIFDDQFSVERPDGSNFTLKIRSTKLEDSAMYFCASKSGQGAQDTEAFFGQGTRLTVV.

Comments on this clone: With the read ending 3 residues before the CDR3 end, the germline J gene is used to fill in that end. The chain employs TRBV20-1 and TRBJ2-4; 10 nucleotides align to TRBD2. Germline lookup yields CDR1 DFQATT and CDR2 SNEGSKA (reference sequence). The CDR3 sequence is 18 residues long. Trimming cost V 5 bases and J 1 base; bases outside gene matches: 14. This chain's CDR3 is CSAEVRASGSTAKNIQYF. The sequenced part of the CDR3 DNA is TGCAGTGCTGAAGTAAGGGCTAGCGGGAGTACGGCCAAAAACATT.

As to this clone: The sequenced fragment ends 3 residues before the CDR3 boundary, so the rest is inferred from the germline J gene. The rearrangement uses TRBV4-2 and TRBJ2-3, with TRBD2 as a possible D gene (5 bases). Germline V gene lookup returns CDR1 LGHNA and CDR2 YNFKEQ. The CDR3 length is 15 residues. Partial CDR3 DNA: TGTGCCAGCAGCCAAGATACTAGTCCACAAGAGACG. The encoded protein is CASSQDTSPQET. The entire CDR3 sequence reads CASSQDTSPQETQYF.

As for this clone: The read ends 3 residues early relative to the CDR3; the germline J gene fills the gap. The gene calls are TRBV7-8 and TRBJ2-1, with D perhaps TRBD1 (5 bases). Trimming took 1 base from V and 5 from J, leaving 9 bases between them. The CDR3 sequence is 14 residues long. Germline assignment: CDR1 SGHVS and CDR2 FQNEAQ. CDR3 region: CASSLGQGHNEQFF. The DNA read from the CDR3 is TGTGCCAGCAGCTTAGGGCAGGGTCACAATGAG.

Comments on this clone: The DNA ends 3 residues before the CDR3 does, and the rest of the CDR3 is filled in from the germline J gene. The rearrangement uses TRBV12-3 or TRBV12-4 and TRBJ2-5, with 13 bases identical to TRBD2. The CDR3 totals 17 residues. V lost 7 bases and J lost 0; bases outside the gene matches: 8. The CDR3 bases that were read are TGTGCCAGCACTCCCGGGACTAGCGGGGAGAACCAAGAGACC. Protein: CASTPGTSGENQET. The CDR3 as a whole reads CASTPGTSGENQETQYF.

With regard to this clone: The sequenced fragment ends 3 residues before the CDR3 boundary, so the rest is inferred from the germline J gene. This chain uses TRBV2 with TRBJ1-3; 8 bases are a match to TRBD1. Trimming took 6 bases from V and 0 from J; bases not matched to a gene: 4. The CDR3 is 15 residues long. Germline assignment: CDR1 SNHLY and CDR2 FYNNEI. The sequenced CDR3 bases are TGTGCCAGCAGGACAGGGGCCTTCTCTGGAAACACC. It is translated as CASRTGAFSGNT. The full CDR3 sequence reads CASRTGAFSGNTIYF.

About this clone itself: The read finishes 3 residues shy of the CDR3 end, and the germline J gene is used to complete it. The V and J genes are TRBV18 and TRBJ2-1; perhaps TRBD1 as D (6 bases). V gave up 2 bases and J gave up 6 bases, with 11 bases separating them. The CDR3 length is 14 residues. Germline V gene data show CDR1 as KGHSH and CDR2 as LQKENI. The DNA read from the CDR3 is TGTGCCAGCTCACCAGCAGGGGCTAGCAATGAG. It specifies CASSPAGASNE. In full, the CDR3 is CASSPAGASNEQFF.